Listed below are T cell receptor beta chains from one sample, sequenced in a study of human T cells and chemical hapten exposure. One entry per CDR3 protein results from TCRdb running MiXCR on the RACE reads. The sample records tens of thousands of distinct CDR3 sequences, around a tenth being singletons. The sequencing used whole blood, collected in connection with sensitization to the hapten diphenylcyclopropenone (DPC). These receptors were taken from a man younger than 30 with alopecia areata. Some clones in this sample may be carry-over from other donors' samples. Both conserved end residues are trimmed from each CDR3. Each record gives: CDR3 length, V gene, CDR3 protein.

>12|TRBV12-3/TRBV12-4
ASRSTGGLVKAF
>11|TRBV27
ASSLRGTGEQY
>14|TRBV12-3/TRBV12-4
ASSFLGRGSMRELF
>12|TRBV20-1
SARRGPLFSPLH
>12|TRBV20-1
SARGDSQNQPQH
>12|TRBV5-6
ASSFNREPYEQY
>14|TRBV6-5
ASSYFGTGDKNIQY
>11|TRBV28
ASSLVEGNTIY
>12|TRBV7-6
ASSSGGYTDTQY
>13|TRBV7-6
ASSLVSLPNSPLH
>9|TRBV29-1
SALGPYEQY
>11|TRBV11-2
ASSPDPEGELF
>13|TRBV7-2
ASSLVGTRYNEQF
>11|TRBV9
ASSAGTQEKLF
>18|TRBV7-9
ASSLVYRDRSSSGANVLT
>11|TRBV5-5
ASTGYLNTEAF
>12|TRBV25-1
ASSEDWKNSPLH
>12|TRBV15
ATSISQGGETQY
>10|TRBV11-1
ASSLGEDTQY
>12|TRBV5-4
ASSLAGSPQPQH
>14|TRBV14
ASSQDVGAVAETQY
>11|TRBV29-1
SVEREGNQPQH
>11|TRBV24-1
ATKGGQDNEQF
>13|TRBV5-6
ASSATGGVKETQY
>12|TRBV29-1
SVKQGGMNTEAF
>15|TRBV20-1
SARDYTAGGSGNTIY
>14|TRBV28
ASSSPGTDRYNEQF
>14|TRBV6-5
ASSRKGQGATDTQY
>14|TRBV6-5
ASSYEGRAENSPLH
>12|TRBV10-1
ASSAAGPYNEQF
>14|TRBV7-9
ASSSPGHLLDYEQY
>13|TRBV4-2
ASSQERDSSYEQY
>11|TRBV29-1
SVFGGERAEAF
>10|TRBV10-3
AISESGRAQH
>16|TRBV4-3
ASSQGLGLATSYNEQF
>12|TRBV12-3/TRBV12-4
ASSLDSSGNEQF
>15|TRBV10-3
AISDPRTGITQETQY
>16|TRBV7-2
ASSFRSSGSRSSYEQY
>12|TRBV7-3
ASSTRGSRDTQY
>15|TRBV7-2
ASSFSAQRARTGELF
>13|TRBV28
ASGVPRATNEKLF
>13|TRBV12-3/TRBV12-4
ASSYRQGGNQPQH
>14|TRBV7-8
ASSLGRLLSTDTQY
>11|TRBV18
ASCRSGAETQY
>13|TRBV5-4
ASSLDRAANEKLF
>10|TRBV3-1
ASSKSTGVQF
>14|TRBV11-2
ASSSLPTGGLETQY
>12|TRBV18
ASSPPVAKNIQY
>13|TRBV4-1
ASSQDPTLWETQY
>13|TRBV7-9
ASRGPGQGEEKLF
>11|TRBV7-2
ASSGESYNEQF